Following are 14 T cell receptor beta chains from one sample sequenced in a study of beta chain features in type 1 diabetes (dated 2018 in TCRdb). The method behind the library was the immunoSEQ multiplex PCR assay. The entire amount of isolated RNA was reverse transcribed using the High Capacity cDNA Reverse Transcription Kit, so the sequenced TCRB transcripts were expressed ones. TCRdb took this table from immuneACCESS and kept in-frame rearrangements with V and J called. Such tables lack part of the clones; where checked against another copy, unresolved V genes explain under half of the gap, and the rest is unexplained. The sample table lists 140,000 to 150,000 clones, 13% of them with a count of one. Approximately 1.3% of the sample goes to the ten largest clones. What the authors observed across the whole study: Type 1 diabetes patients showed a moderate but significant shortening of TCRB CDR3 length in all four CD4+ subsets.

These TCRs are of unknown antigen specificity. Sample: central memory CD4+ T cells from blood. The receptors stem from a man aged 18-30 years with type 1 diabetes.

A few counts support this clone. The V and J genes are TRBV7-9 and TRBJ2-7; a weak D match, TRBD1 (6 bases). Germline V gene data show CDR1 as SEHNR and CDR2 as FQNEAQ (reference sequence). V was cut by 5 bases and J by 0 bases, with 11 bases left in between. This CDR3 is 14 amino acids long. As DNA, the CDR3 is TGTGCCAGCAGCGTCGACAGGAGCTCCTACGAGCAGTACTTC. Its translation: CASSVDRSSYEQYF.

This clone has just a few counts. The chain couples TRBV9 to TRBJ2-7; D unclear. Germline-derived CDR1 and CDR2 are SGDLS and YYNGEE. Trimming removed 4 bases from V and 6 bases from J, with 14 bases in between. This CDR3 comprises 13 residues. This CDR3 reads CASSTSPDGEQYF. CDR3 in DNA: TGTGCCAGCAGCACCTCCCCGGACGGCGAGCAGTACTTC.

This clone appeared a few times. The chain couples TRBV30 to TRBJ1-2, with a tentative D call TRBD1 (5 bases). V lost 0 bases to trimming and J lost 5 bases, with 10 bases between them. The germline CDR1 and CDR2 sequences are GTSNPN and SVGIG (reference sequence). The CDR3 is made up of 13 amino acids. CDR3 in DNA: TGTGCCTGGAGTGTACAGGTCCGGTATGGCTACACCTTC. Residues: CAWSVQVRYGYTF.

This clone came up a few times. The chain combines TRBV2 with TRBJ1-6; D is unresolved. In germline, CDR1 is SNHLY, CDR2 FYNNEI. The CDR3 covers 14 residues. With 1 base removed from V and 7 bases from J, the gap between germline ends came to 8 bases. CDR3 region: CASSEDRVNSPLHF. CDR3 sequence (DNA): TGTGCCAGCAGTGAAGATCGGGTGAATTCACCCCTCCACTTT.

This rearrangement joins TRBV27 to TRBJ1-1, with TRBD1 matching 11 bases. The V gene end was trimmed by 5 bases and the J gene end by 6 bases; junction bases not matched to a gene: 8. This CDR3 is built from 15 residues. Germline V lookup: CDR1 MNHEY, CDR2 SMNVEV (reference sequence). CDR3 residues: CASSPLGTGGPEAFF. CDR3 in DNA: TGTGCCAGCAGTCCTCTGGGGACAGGGGGTCCTGAAGCTTTCTTT.

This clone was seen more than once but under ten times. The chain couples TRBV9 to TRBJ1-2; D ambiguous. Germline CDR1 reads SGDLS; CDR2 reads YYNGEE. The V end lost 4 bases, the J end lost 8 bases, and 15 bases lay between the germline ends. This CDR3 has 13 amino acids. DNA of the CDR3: TGTGCCAGCAGCCCCACCAGTGCCTACGGCTACACCTTC. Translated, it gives CASSPTSAYGYTF.

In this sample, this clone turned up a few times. The CDR3 DNA reads TGTGCCAGCAGCCAAGATCTAGGACTAGCGGCCTCCTACGAGCAGTACTTC. It translates to CASSQDLGLAASYEQYF. This rearrangement joins TRBV4-2 to TRBJ2-7; 10 bases map to TRBD2. The germline gives CDR1 LGHNA, CDR2 YNFKEQ. The CDR3 is 17 residues long. With V trimmed by 0 bases and J by 0 bases, 5 bases remained unmatched.

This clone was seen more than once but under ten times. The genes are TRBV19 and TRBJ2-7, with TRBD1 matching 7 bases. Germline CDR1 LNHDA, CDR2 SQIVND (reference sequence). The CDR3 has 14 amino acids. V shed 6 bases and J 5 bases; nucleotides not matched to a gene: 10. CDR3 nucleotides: TGTGCCAGTAGGATTACGACAGGGTCCCACGAGCAGTACTTC. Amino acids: CASRITTGSHEQYF.

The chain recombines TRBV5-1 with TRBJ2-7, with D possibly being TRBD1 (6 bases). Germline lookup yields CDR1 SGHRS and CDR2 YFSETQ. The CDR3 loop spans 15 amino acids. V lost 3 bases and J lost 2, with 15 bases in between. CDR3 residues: CASSSIPDSTYEQYF. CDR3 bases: TGCGCCAGCAGCTCTATACCGGACAGTACCTACGAGCAGTACTTC.

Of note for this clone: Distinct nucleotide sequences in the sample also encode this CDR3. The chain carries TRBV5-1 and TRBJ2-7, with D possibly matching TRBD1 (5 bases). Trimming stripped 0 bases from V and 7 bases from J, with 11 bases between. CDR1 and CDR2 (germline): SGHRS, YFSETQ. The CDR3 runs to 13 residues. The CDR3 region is CASSLVGAREQYF. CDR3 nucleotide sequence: TGCGCCAGCAGCTTGGTAGGGGCAAGGGAGCAGTACTTC. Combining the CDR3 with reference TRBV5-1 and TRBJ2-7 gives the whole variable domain KAGVTQTPRYLIKTRGQQVTLSCSPISGHRSVSWYQQTPGQGLQFLFEYFSETQRNKGNFPGRFSGRQFSNSRSEMNVSTLELGDSALYLCASSLVGAREQYFGPGTRLTVT.

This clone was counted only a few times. This CDR3 reads CAISEDGQETQYF. CDR3 bases: TGTGCCATCAGTGAGGACGGGCAAGAGACCCAGTACTTC. The gene calls are TRBV10-3 and TRBJ2-5; no definite D call. The CDR3 totals 13 residues. Trimming took 2 bases from V and 2 from J, leaving 6 bases between them. Per germline, CDR1 ENHRY and CDR2 SYGVKD.

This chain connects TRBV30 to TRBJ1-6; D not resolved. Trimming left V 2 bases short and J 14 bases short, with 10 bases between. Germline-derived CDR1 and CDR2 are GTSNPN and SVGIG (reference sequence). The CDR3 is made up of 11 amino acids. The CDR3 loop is CAWSPQSALHF. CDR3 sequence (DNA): TGTGCCTGGAGTCCCCAATCGGCCCTCCACTTT. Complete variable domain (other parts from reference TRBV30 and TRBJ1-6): SQTIHQWPATLVQPVGSPLSLECTVEGTSNPNLYWYRQAAGRGLQLLFYSVGIGQISSEVPQNLSASRPQDRQFILSSKKLLLSDSGFYLCAWSPQSALHFGNGTRLTVT.

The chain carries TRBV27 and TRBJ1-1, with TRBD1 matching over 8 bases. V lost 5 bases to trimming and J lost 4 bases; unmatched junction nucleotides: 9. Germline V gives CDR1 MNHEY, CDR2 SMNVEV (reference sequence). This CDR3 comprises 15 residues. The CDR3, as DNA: TGTGCCAGCAGTGCTTGGACAGGGAGCGGCACTGAAGCTTTCTTT. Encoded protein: CASSAWTGSGTEAFF.

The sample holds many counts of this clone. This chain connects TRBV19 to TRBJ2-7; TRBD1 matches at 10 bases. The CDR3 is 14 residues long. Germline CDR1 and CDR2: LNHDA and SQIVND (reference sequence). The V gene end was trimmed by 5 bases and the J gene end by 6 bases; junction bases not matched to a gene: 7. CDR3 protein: CASSVGTGAREQYF. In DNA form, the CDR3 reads TGTGCCAGTAGTGTCGGGACAGGGGCTCGCGAGCAGTACTTC.